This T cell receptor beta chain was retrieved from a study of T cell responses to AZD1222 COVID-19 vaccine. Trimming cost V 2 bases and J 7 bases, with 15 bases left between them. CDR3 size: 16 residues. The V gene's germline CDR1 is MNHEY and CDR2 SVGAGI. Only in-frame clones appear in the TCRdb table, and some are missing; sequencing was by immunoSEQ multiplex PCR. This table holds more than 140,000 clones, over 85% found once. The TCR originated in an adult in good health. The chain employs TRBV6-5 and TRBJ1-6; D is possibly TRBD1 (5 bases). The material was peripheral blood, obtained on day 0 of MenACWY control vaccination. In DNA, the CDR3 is TGTGCCAGCAGTTACAAAGTAGGGACGGTAAATTCACCCCTCCACTTT. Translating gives CASSYKVGTVNSPLHF.